Listed below are T cell receptor beta chains from one sample, sequenced in a study of shared clonotypes between healthy human individuals. The repertoire was sequenced with immunoSEQ multiplex PCR; TCRdb's copy has only in-frame clones and lacks some. Of roughly 2.4 million clones listed, approximately 95% were seen once; the top ten hold less than 0.15%. Sequencing was done on a sample of naive CD4+ T cells sorted from blood. Receptors originate from a man aged 18 to 30 in good health. Both conserved end residues are part of each CDR3. Fields, in order: D gene, clone size, J gene, V gene, CDR3 DNA, CDR3 protein. The D gene is left open where the match is weak. The size entry is marked missing in some rows and otherwise reads once, few, many or a size class.

>-|-|TRBJ2-3|TRBV27
TGTGCCAGCAGTTCTCTTTATGGCACAGATACGCAGTATTTT
CASSSLYGTDTQYF
>-|-|TRBJ2-1|TRBV6-1
TGTGCCAGCAGTGAAAGGCAGGGTCAAGCCTACAATGAGCAGTTCTTC
CASSERQGQAYNEQFF
>-|-|TRBJ1-2|TRBV5-6
TGTGCCAGCAGCTTGGAGATCAGGGTCCTCTATGACTATGGCTACACCTTC
CASSLEIRVLYDYGYTF
>-|once|TRBJ2-7|TRBV6-1
TGTGCCACCTACGGGGTCTACGAGCAGTACTTC
CATYGVYEQYF
>-|-|TRBJ2-5|TRBV7-2
TGTGCCAGCAGCTTACAGGGTAGAGAGACCCAGTACTTC
CASSLQGRETQYF
>-|-|TRBJ1-4|TRBV28
TGTGCCAGCAGTTTCCCGCCCGGGCAGGGCAATAATGAAAAACTGTTTTTT
CASSFPPGQGNNEKLFF
>-|-|TRBJ2-2|TRBV4-3
TGCGCCAGCAGCCAAGATTTTGGGACAACTACCGGGGAGCTGTTTTTT
CASSQDFGTTTGELFF
>TRBD1|-|TRBJ2-1|TRBV6-1
TGTGCCAGCAGGCACGGGACAGAGTACAATGAGCAGTTCTTC
CASRHGTEYNEQFF
>TRBD1|-|TRBJ1-1|TRBV6-5
TGTGCCAGCGTTACATCGGGACAGGGATTCACTGAAGCTTTCTTT
CASVTSGQGFTEAFF
>-|-|TRBJ1-2|TRBV5-4
TGTGCCAGCAGCTTGAAGCAGGGAAGCTATGGCTACACCTTC
CASSLKQGSYGYTF
>-|-|TRBJ1-2|TRBV18
TGTGCCAGCTCACCAGACGGCTATGGCTACACCTTC
CASSPDGYGYTF
>-|-|TRBJ2-7|TRBV25-1
TGTGCCAGCAGTGAACGCGGACAGTGGTACGAGCAGTACTTC
CASSERGQWYEQYF
>-|-|TRBJ2-7|TRBV10-2
TGCGCCAGCAGGGAACATTCCTACGAGCAGTACTTC
CASREHSYEQYF
>-|-|TRBJ2-1|TRBV2
TGTGCCAGCAGTCCTTTAGCGAAAACTAGGAATGAGCAGTTCTTC
CASSPLAKTRNEQFF
>-|-|TRBJ1-5|TRBV27
TGTGCCAGCAGCGTTTGGGGATTGGATCAGCCCCAGCATTTT
CASSVWGLDQPQHF
>TRBD2|-|TRBJ2-7|TRBV18
TGTGCCAGCTCACCACTCTCTAGCGGGAGCCACGAGCAGTACTTC
CASSPLSSGSHEQYF
>TRBD2|-|TRBJ2-7|TRBV28
TGTGCCAGCAGTTCCCTGTGGGGGGGATCCTACGAGCAGTACTTC
CASSSLWGGSYEQYF
>-|-|TRBJ1-2|TRBV5-4
TGTGCCAGCAGTTTCAGGGAGAACTATGGCTACACCTTC
CASSFRENYGYTF
>-|-|TRBJ2-7|TRBV6-6
TGTGCCAGCAGCCCCAGGGCAAAACACAACTCCTACGAGCAGTACTTC
CASSPRAKHNSYEQYF
>-|-|TRBJ2-1|TRBV7-2
TGTGCCAGCAGCTTATCGCCGAGTTCCTACAATGAGCAGTTCTTC
CASSLSPSSYNEQFF
>-|-|TRBJ2-1|TRBV6-1
TGTGCCAGCACCACCGGCGCAGTTAGCGCCCAGTTCTTC
CASTTGAVSAQFF
>TRBD2|-|TRBJ2-1|TRBV10-3
TGTGCCATCAGTGGGGGGGGCTCCTACAATGAGCAGTTCTTC
CAISGGGSYNEQFF